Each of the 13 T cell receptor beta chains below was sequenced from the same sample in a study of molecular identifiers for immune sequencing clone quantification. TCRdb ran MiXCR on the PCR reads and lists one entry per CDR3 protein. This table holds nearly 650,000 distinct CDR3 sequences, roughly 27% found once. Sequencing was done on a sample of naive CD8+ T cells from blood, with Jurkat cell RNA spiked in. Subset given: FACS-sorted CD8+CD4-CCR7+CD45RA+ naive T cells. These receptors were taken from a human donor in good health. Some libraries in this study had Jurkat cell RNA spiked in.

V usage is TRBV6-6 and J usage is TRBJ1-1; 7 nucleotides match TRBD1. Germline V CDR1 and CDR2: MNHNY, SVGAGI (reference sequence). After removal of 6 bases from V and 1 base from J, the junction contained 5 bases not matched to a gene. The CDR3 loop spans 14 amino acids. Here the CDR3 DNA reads TGTGCCAGCAGCACCTGGACAGGGAACACTGAAGCTTTCTTT. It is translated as CASSTWTGNTEAFF.

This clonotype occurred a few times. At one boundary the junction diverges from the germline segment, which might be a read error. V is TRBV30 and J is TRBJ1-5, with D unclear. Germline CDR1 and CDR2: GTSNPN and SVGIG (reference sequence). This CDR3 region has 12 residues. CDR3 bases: TGTGCCTGGAGTATTTATAATCGGCCCCAGCATTTT. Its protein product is CAWSIYNRPQHF.

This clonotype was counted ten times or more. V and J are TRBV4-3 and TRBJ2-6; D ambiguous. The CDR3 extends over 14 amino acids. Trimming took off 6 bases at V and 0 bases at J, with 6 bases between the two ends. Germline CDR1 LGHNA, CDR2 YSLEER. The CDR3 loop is CASSARSGANVLTF. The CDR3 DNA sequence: TGCGCCAGCAGTGCCCGCTCTGGGGCCAACGTCCTGACTTTC.

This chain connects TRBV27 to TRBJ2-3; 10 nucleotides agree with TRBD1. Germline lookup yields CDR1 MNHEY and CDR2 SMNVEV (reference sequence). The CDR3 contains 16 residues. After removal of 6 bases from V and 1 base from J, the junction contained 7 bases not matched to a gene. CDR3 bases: TGTGCCAGCAGACAGGCCGGGACAGGGGGCACAGATACGCAGTATTTT. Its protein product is CASRQAGTGGTDTQYF.

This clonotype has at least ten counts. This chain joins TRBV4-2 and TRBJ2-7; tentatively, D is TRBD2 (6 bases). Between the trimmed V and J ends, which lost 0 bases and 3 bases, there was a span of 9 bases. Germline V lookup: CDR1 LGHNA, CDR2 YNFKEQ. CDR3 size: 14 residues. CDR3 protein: CASSQELASYEQYF. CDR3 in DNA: TGTGCCAGCAGCCAAGAACTAGCTAGCTACGAGCAGTACTTC.

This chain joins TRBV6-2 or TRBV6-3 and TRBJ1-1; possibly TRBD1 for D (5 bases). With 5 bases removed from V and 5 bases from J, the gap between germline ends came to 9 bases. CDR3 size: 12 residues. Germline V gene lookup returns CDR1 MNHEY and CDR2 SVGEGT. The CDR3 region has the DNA TGTGCCAGCAGTCAGGGTTGGACTGAAGCTTTCTTT. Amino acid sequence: CASSQGWTEAFF.

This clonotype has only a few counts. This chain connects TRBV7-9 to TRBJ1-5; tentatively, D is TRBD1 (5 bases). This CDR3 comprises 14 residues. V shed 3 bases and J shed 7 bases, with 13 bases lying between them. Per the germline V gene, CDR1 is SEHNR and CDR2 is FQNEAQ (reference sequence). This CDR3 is CASSFGGLTQPQHF. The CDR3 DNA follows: TGTGCCAGCAGCTTCGGGGGGTTGACGCAGCCCCAGCATTTT.

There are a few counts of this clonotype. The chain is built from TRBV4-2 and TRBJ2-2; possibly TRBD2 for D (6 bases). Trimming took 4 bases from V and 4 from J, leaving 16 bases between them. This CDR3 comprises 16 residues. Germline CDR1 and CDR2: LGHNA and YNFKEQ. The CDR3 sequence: CASSPSSWEATGELFF. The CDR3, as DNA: TGTGCCAGCAGCCCCAGCTCGTGGGAGGCCACCGGGGAGCTGTTTTTT.

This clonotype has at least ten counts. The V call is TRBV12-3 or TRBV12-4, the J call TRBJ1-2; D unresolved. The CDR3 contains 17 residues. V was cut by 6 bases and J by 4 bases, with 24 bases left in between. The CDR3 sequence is CASSESLEGFVGYGYTF. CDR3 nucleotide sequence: TGTGCCAGCAGCGAATCCCTGGAGGGTTTTGTAGGCTATGGCTACACCTTC.

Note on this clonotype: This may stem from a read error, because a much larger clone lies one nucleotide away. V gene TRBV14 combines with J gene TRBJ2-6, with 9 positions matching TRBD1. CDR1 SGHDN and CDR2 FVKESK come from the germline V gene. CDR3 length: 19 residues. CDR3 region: CASSQDNRGRIDGANVLAF. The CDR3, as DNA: TGTGCCAGCAGCCAAGATAACAGGGGGCGGATTGACGGGGCCAACGTCCTGGCTTTC. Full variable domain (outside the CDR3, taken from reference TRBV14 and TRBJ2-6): EAGVTQFPSHSVIEKGQTVTLRCDPISGHDNLYWYRRVMGKEIKFLLHFVKESKQDESGMPNNRFLAERTGGTYSTLKVQPAELEDSGVYFCASSQDNRGRIDGANVLAFGAGSRLTVL.

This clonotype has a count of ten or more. In DNA, the CDR3 is TGTGCCAGCAGTGTGCACCCAGCTAACTATGGCTACACCTTC. Translated: CASSVHPANYGYTF. V gene TRBV27 combines with J gene TRBJ1-2; no definite D call. The CDR3 spans 14 residues. The germline V and J ends were trimmed by 5 bases and 0 bases, with 10 bases remaining between them. CDR1 is MNHEY and CDR2 is SMNVEV in the germline V gene (reference sequence).

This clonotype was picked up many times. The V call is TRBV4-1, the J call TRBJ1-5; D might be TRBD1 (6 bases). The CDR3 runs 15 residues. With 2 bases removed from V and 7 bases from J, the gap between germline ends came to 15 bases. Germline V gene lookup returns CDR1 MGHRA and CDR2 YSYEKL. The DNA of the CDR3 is TGCGCCAGCAGCCAACATAACACAGGGAACCAGCCCCAGCATTTT. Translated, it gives CASSQHNTGNQPQHF.

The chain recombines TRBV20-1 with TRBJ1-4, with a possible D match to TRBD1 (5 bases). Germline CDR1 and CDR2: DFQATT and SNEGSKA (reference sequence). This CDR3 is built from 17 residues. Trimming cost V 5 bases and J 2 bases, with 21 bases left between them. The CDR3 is CSAPNLGEMLTNEKLFF. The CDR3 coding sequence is TGCAGTGCTCCCAACTTGGGGGAGATGCTGACTAATGAAAAACTGTTTTTT.